This is a list of T cell receptor beta chains from one sample in a study of patients and donors after allogeneic stem cell transplantation. Each CDR3 protein is one row after TCRdb ran MiXCR on the RT-PCR reads. The table lists about a million distinct CDR3 sequences, roughly 18% of them singletons. What was sequenced was blood, either unsorted or a sorted T cell fraction (not recorded which). The receptors were sampled from a human donor who was either an allogeneic HSCT recipient or a stem cell or donor lymphocyte infusion donor (not recorded which). It is not recorded whose cells these are; they may come from a transplant donor. Each CDR3 is given with its conserved first and last residue. Clone sizes are given selectively: once, few, many, or a class where the clone is expanded.

size	V	length	CDR3
-	TRBV3-1	16	CASSRQSGTGVDTQYF
-	TRBV9	16	CASSVGGFGAYNEQFF
-	TRBV25-1	15	CASSELGRGTDTQYF
-	TRBV12-3/TRBV12-4	12	CASSEGTYGYTF
-	TRBV3-1	18	CASSQDNRQGLSGNTIYF
few	TRBV3-1	14	CASSQGARYNEQFF
many	TRBV7-2	12	CASSPSAYEQYF
few	TRBV25-1	15	CASSESDRAPYGYTF
-	TRBV20-1	14	CSALSRTGQETQYF
few	TRBV9	19	CASSVATFTSGRRENEQFF
many	TRBV5-1	14	CASSNRDRAYEQYF
-	TRBV6-6	12	CASTQGGQPQHF
-	TRBV3-1	15	CASSQGRTLPETQYF
few	TRBV7-4	15	CASSLFPGGTRRQFF
many	TRBV10-3	13	CAIRTRGADTQYF
few	TRBV7-6	16	CASSSFKGTNTGELFF
-	TRBV18	11	CASSHDRKEYF
few	TRBV4-1	15	CASSQVLSSGNTIYF
-	TRBV6-2/TRBV6-3	15	CASIKGVLGVNEQFF
few	TRBV4-3	17	CASSQDWTENSNQPQHF
many	TRBV20-1	15	CSASSDRVSVNEQFF
many	TRBV5-1	16	CASSLEGGLAKNIQYF
-	TRBV5-1	13	CASSLVTDRDRYF